This T cell receptor beta chain was recorded in a study of sequential checkpoint blockade in melanoma. About the research overall: Randomization was 1:1 between first-line nivolumab→ipilimumab and ipilimumab→nivolumab. Maintenance nivolumab came after either treatment sequence.

This clone was detected only a few times. This CDR3 spans 16 amino acids. Stated treatment: randomized to nivolumab then ipilimumab (arm A) or the reverse (arm B). Patients had received no earlier DNA-damaging chemotherapy. Live CD3+CD8+ CD19− CD56− cells were sorted from PBMCs. The table came from immunoSEQ multiplex PCR; TCRdb's copy has only in-frame clones and leaves some out. The sample consists of 18,000 or so clones, approximately 72% of them appearing once. The chain joins TRBV5-2 to TRBJ1-2; TRBD1 is taken as the D call from the table, unchecked against the DNA. TRBV5-2 is a pseudogene. This clonotype originated in a human donor with melanoma. Material: CD8+ T cells sorted from blood (inferred from file names), obtained from a patient given nivolumab and ipilimumab in sequence. The CDR3: CASSFPLLQGFNGYTF. CDR3 sequence (DNA): TGTGCCAGCAGCTTTCCGCTTTTACAGGGATTTAATGGCTACACCTTC.